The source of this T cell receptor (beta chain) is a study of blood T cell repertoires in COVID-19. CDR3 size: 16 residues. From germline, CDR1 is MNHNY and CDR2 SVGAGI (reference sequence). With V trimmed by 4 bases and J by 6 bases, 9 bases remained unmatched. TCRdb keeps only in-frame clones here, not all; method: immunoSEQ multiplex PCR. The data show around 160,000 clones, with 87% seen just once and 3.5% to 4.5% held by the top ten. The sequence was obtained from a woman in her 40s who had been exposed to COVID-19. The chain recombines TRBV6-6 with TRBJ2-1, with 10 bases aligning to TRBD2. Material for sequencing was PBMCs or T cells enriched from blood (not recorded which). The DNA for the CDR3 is TGTGCCAGCAGTTCGACGGCTAGCGGGAGTGGCAATGAGCAGTTCTTC. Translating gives CASSSTASGSGNEQFF.